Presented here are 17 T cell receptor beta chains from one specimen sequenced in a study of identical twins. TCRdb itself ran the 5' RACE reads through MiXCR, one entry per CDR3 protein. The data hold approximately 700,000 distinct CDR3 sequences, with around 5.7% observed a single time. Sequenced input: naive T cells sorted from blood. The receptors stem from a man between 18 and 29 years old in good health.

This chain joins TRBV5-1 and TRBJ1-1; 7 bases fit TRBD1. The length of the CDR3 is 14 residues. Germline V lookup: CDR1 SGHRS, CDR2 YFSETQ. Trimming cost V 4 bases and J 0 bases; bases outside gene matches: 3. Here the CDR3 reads CASSAGGVNTEAFF. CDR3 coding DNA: TGCGCCAGCAGCGCAGGGGGAGTGAACACTGAAGCTTTCTTT.

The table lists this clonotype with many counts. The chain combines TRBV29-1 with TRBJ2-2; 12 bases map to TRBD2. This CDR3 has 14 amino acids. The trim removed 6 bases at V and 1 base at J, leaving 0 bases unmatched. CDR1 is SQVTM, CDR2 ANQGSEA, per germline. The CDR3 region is CSVTSGRNTGELFF. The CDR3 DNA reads TGCAGCGTGACTAGCGGGAGGAACACCGGGGAGCTGTTTTTT.

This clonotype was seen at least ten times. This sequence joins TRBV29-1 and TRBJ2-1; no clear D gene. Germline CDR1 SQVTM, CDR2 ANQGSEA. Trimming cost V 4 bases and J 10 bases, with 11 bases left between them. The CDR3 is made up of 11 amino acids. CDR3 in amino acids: CSVVGKREQFF. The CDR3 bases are TGCAGCGTTGTGGGGAAGCGCGAGCAGTTCTTC.

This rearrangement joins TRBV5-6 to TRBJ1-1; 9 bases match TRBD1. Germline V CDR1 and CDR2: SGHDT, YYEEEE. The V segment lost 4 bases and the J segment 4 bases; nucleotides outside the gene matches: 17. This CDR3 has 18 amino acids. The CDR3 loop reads CASSVYRDRVMLATEAFF. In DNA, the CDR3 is TGTGCCAGCAGCGTGTACCGGGACAGGGTGATGTTGGCCACTGAAGCTTTCTTT.

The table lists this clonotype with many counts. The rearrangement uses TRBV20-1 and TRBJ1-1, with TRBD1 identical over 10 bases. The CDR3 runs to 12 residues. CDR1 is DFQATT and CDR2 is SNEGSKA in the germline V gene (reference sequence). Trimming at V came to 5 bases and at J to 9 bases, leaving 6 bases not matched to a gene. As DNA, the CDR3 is TGCAGTGCTGCAGGGACAGGGGTTCAAGCTTTCTTT. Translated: CSAAGTGVQAFF.

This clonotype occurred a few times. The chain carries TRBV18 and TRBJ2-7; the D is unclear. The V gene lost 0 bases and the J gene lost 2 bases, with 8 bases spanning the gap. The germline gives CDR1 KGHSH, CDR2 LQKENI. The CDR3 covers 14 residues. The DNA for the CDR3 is TGTGCCAGCTCACCACCGGTATTCCCCTACGAGCAGTACTTC. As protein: CASSPPVFPYEQYF. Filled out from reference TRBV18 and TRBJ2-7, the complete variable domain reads NAGVMQNPRHLVRRRGQEARLRCSPMKGHSHVYWYRQLPEEGLKFMVYLQKENIIDESGMPKERFSAEFPKEGPSILRIQQVVRGDSAAYFCASSPPVFPYEQYFGPGTRLTVT.

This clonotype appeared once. The CDR3 loop is CASSQDLVVENTEAFF. CDR3 nucleotide sequence: TGCGCCAGCAGCCAAGACTTGGTAGTGGAGAACACTGAAGCTTTCTTT. The chain uses TRBV4-3 and TRBJ1-1; D not certain. V shed 0 bases and J shed 1 base, with 12 bases lying between them. Looked up from germline, CDR1 is LGHNA and CDR2 is YSLEER. This CDR3 contains 16 residues.

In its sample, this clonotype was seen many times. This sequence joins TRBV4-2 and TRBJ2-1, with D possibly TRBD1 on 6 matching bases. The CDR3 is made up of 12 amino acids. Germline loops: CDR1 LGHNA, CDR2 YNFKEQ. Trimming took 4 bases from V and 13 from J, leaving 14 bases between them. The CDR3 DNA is TGTGCCAGCAGCCCAGATACAGGGTATCAGTTCTTC. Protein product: CASSPDTGYQFF.

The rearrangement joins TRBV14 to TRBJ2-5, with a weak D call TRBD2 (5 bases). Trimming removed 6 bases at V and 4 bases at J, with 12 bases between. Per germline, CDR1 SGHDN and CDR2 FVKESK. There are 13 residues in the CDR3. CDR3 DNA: TGTGCCAGCAGGCCAACTAGGAGAGAGACCCAGTACTTC. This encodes CASRPTRRETQYF.

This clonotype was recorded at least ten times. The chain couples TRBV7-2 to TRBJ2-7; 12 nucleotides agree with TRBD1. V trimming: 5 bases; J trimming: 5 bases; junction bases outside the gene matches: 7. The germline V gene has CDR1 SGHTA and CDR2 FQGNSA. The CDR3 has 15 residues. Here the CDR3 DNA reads TGTGCCAGCAGCGAAACCCGGGACAGGGGGCACGAGCAGTACTTC. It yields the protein CASSETRDRGHEQYF. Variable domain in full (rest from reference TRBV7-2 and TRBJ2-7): GAGVSQSPSNKVTEKGKDVELRCDPISGHTALYWYRQSLGQGLEFLIYFQGNSAPDKSGLPSDRFSAERTGGSVSTLTIQRTQQEDSAVYLCASSETRDRGHEQYFGPGTRLTVT.

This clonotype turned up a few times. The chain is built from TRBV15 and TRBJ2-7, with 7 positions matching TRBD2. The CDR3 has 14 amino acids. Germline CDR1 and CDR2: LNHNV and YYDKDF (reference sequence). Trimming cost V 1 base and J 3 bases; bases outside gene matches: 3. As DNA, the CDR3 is TGTGCCACCAGCAGAGTGGGAGGGGACTACGAGCAGTACGTC. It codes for CATSRVGGDYEQYV.

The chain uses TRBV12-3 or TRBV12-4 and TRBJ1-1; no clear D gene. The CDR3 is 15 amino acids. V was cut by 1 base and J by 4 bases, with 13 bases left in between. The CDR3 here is CASSLGWGVSTEAFF. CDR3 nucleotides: TGTGCCAGCAGTTTAGGTTGGGGAGTGAGCACTGAAGCTTTCTTT.

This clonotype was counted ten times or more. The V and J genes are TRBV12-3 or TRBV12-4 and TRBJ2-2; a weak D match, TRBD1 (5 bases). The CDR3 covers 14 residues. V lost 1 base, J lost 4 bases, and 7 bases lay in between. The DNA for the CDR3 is TGTGCCAGCAGTTTAGACAGGCTCACCGGGGAGCTGTTTTTT. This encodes CASSLDRLTGELFF.

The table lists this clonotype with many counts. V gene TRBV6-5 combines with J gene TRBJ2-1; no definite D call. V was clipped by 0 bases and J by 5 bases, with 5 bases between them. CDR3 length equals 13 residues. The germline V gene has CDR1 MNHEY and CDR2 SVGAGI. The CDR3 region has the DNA TGTGCCAGCAGTTACTCCTCGGACAATGAGCAGTTCTTC. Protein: CASSYSSDNEQFF.

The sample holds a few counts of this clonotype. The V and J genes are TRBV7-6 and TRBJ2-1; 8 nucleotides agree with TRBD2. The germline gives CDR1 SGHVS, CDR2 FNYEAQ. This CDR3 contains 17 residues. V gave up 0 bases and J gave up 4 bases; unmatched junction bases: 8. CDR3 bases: TGTGCCAGCAGCTTAGCTCTCGGGACTAGGGGATACAATGAGCAGTTCTTC. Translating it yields CASSLALGTRGYNEQFF.

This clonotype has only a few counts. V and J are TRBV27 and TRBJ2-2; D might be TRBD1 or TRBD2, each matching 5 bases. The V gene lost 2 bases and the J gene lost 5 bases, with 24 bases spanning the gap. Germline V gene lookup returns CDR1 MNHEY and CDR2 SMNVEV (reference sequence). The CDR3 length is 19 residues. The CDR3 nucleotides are TGTGCCAGCAGTTTACTTCATAAGGGACCAGAAAGCGGTACCGGGGAGCTGTTTTTT. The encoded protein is CASSLLHKGPESGTGELFF.

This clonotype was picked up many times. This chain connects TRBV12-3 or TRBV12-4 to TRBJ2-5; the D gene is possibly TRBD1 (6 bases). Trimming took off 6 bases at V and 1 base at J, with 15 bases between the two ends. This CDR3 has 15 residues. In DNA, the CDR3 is TGTGCCAGCAGGCCGACAGGTACCACCCAAGAGACCCAGTACTTC. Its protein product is CASRPTGTTQETQYF.